Below, 22 T cell receptor beta chains from the same sample are listed, as sequenced in a study of molecular identifiers for immune sequencing clone quantification. Using its own MiXCR run on the PCR reads, TCRdb lists one record per CDR3 protein. The table includes about 67,000 distinct CDR3 sequences, less than 20% detected once. The sequencing sample was made of naive CD8+ T cells from blood, with Jurkat cell RNA spiked in. Subset noted: FACS-sorted CD8+CD4-CCR7+CD45RA+ naive T cells. These receptors originate from a human donor in good health. Some libraries in this study had Jurkat cell RNA spiked in.

At least ten counts were recorded for this clonotype. The chain uses TRBV19 and TRBJ2-7, with D uncertain. Trimming removed 5 bases from V and 1 base from J, with 12 bases in between. Germline V lookup: CDR1 LNHDA, CDR2 SQIVND (reference sequence). The CDR3 sequence is 14 residues long. Written as DNA, the CDR3 is TGTGCCAGTAGTCCACAAGCTGCATCCTACGAGCAGTACTTC. Protein sequence: CASSPQAASYEQYF.

This clonotype was seen a few times. Possible read error: a much larger clone is one base away. V usage is TRBV19 and J usage is TRBJ2-5; tentative D call: TRBD2 (5 bases). Trimming pared 1 base from V and 9 bases from J, leaving 18 bases between. Germline loops: CDR1 LNHDA, CDR2 SQIVND (reference sequence). The CDR3 has 15 residues. Written as DNA, the CDR3 is TGTGCCAGTAGTATAGCCAGGAGCCTCTGGGAGCCCCAGTACTTC. Protein: CASSIARSLWEPQYF.

This clonotype was recorded many times. The genes are TRBV4-1 and TRBJ2-3, with TRBD2 identical over 8 bases. This CDR3 has 15 residues. The germline V gene encodes CDR1 MGHRA and CDR2 YSYEKL. V lost 3 bases to trimming and J lost 4 bases; unmatched junction nucleotides: 6. CDR3 in DNA: TGCGCCAGCAGCCAGGTCGGGAGGGGGTCAGATACGCAGTATTTT. This gives the protein CASSQVGRGSDTQYF.

Concerning this clonotype itself: A much larger clone lies one base from this, so it may be a read error. The chain uses TRBV27 and TRBJ1-1, with 9 bases lining up with TRBD1. The CDR3 is 13 amino acids. Unmatched junction bases numbered 4, after V lost 2 bases and J lost 9 bases. Looked up from germline, CDR1 is MNHEY and CDR2 is SMNVEV (reference sequence). The CDR3 DNA reads as TGTGCCAGCAGTTTAGGGACAGGGACTAAAGCTTTCTTT. This codes for CASSLGTGTKAFF.

This clonotype was detected many times. The chain links TRBV29-1 to TRBJ2-5; D might be TRBD1 (5 bases). Germline CDR1 SQVTM, CDR2 ANQGSEA. V lost 3 bases, J lost 3 bases, and 8 bases lay in between. The CDR3 is made up of 12 amino acids. The CDR3 sequence is CSVDRVEETQYF. CDR3 in DNA: TGCAGCGTTGACAGGGTTGAAGAGACCCAGTACTTC.

There are many counts of this clonotype. The rearrangement uses TRBV4-1 and TRBJ2-4; D is ambiguous. There are 15 residues in the CDR3. V lost 2 bases and J lost 11, with 19 bases in between. Germline loops: CDR1 MGHRA, CDR2 YSYEKL. As DNA, the CDR3 is TGCGCCAGCAGCCAACCGGCCATGGGTAGTCTCGTTCAGTACTTC. Translation: CASSQPAMGSLVQYF.

This clonotype was recorded many times. The chain is built from TRBV7-6 and TRBJ1-1; D not certain. The CDR3 contains 13 residues. Germline CDR1 and CDR2: SGHVS and FNYEAQ. With 5 bases removed from V and 5 bases from J, the gap between germline ends came to 12 bases. In DNA, the CDR3 is TGTGCCAGCAGCCAGTTGGTGGGGACTGAAGCTTTCTTT. It yields the protein CASSQLVGTEAFF.

This clonotype was seen at least ten times. CDR3: CASSRAVLYEQYF. The CDR3 DNA reads TGTGCCAGCAGCCGTGCGGTACTCTACGAGCAGTACTTC. The rearrangement links TRBV7-2 to TRBJ2-7; the D is unclear. Germline V CDR1 and CDR2: SGHTA, FQGNSA. There are 13 residues in the CDR3. V gave up 5 bases and J gave up 3 bases, with 11 bases separating them.

This clonotype was picked up a small number of times. The V call is TRBV5-6, the J call TRBJ2-1, with 10 bases aligning to TRBD1. J lost 8 bases, V lost 3 bases, and 11 bases had no gene match. The germline V gene has CDR1 SGHDT and CDR2 YYEEEE. The CDR3 covers 16 residues. The CDR3 DNA reads as TGTGCCAGCAGCTCCGACAGGGGGCCACTTCTCTATGAGCAGTTCTTC. Translation gives CASSSDRGPLLYEQFF.

The table lists this clonotype with many counts. The chain joins TRBV7-9 to TRBJ2-7, with 7 nucleotides matching TRBD2. The CDR3 contains 13 residues. Trimming at V came to 5 bases and at J to 5 bases, leaving 6 bases not matched to a gene. Germline loops: CDR1 SEHNR, CDR2 FQNEAQ (reference sequence). CDR3: CASSDGLGDEQYF. CDR3 DNA sequence: TGTGCCAGCAGCGACGGACTAGGCGACGAGCAGTACTTC.

With respect to this clonotype: This may arise from a read error, as a much more abundant clone is one base away. J is TRBJ2-7 and V is TRBV28; tentatively, D is TRBD2 (6 bases). Trimming left V 6 bases short and J 5 bases short, with 23 bases between. The CDR3 has 16 residues. The V gene's germline CDR1 is MDHEN and CDR2 SYDVKM. CDR3 DNA sequence: TGTGCCAGCAGGGATCAATACGGCGGGGCCACCCACGAGCAGTACTTC. Amino acids: CASRDQYGGATHEQYF.

This clonotype was found many times. The chain recombines TRBV25-1 with TRBJ2-1, with no clear D. Trimming shortened V by 1 base and J by 14 bases, and 3 bases separated the two germline ends. This CDR3 spans 9 amino acids. Germline V CDR1 and CDR2: MGHDK, SYGVNS. CDR3 amino acids: CASSESKFF. DNA for the CDR3: TGTGCCAGCAGTGAATCCAAGTTCTTC. The full variable domain, rest sourced from reference TRBV25-1 and TRBJ2-1, is EADIYQTPRYLVIGTGKKITLECSQTMGHDKMYWYQQDPGMELHLIHYSYGVNSTEKGDLSSESTVSRIRTEHFPLTLESARPSHTSQYLCASSESKFFGPGTRLTVL.

On this clonotype itself: This may be a read error, as it is one base from a much larger clone. The chain is built from TRBV7-9 and TRBJ2-7; no definite D call. With 3 bases removed from V and 7 bases from J, the gap between germline ends came to 10 bases. Germline assignment: CDR1 SEHNR and CDR2 FQNEAQ (reference sequence). This CDR3 is built from 12 residues. The CDR3 coding sequence is TGTGCCAGCAGCTTGGCGAGTTGGGAGCAGTACTTC. Amino acids: CASSLASWEQYF.

This chain uses TRBV27 with TRBJ2-1; maybe TRBD2 (6 bases). Germline-derived CDR1 and CDR2 are MNHEY and SMNVEV (reference sequence). The CDR3 spans 12 residues. V was trimmed by 2 bases and J by 9 bases, leaving 8 bases between them. CDR3 DNA sequence: TGTGCCAGCAGTTTAATCGGGGGTGAGCAGTTCTTC. Translated, it gives CASSLIGGEQFF.

Concerning this clonotype: A much bigger clone sits one base away, suggesting this may be a read error. This chain links TRBV12-3 or TRBV12-4 with TRBJ2-1, with 9 bases lining up with TRBD2. This CDR3 has 15 amino acids. DNA for the CDR3: TGTGCCAGCAGTTTCCTAGCGGGACCCTACACTGAGCAGTTCTTC. Protein: CASSFLAGPYTEQFF.

Concerning this clonotype itself: This may be a read error: a much more frequent sequence differs by one nucleotide. The rearrangement uses TRBV19 and TRBJ1-1, with D perhaps TRBD1 (5 bases). Trimming cost V 5 bases and J 1 base, with 14 bases left between them. CDR1 LNHDA and CDR2 SQIVND come from the germline V gene (reference sequence). CDR3 size: 15 residues. DNA for the CDR3: TGTGCCAGTAGTGTGCCCGGGACGGCGAACACTGAAGCTTTCTTT. This gives the protein CASSVPGTANTEAFF.

This clonotype was found many times. The chain carries TRBV2 and TRBJ1-1, with D unresolved. The germline V gene encodes CDR1 SNHLY and CDR2 FYNNEI. This CDR3 spans 13 amino acids. Trimming took 9 bases from V and 1 from J, leaving 12 bases between them. CDR3 sequence: CASPSTTNTEAFF. Here the CDR3 DNA reads TGTGCCAGTCCATCGACGACGAACACTGAAGCTTTCTTT.

This clonotype was observed many times. The chain couples TRBV11-2 to TRBJ2-5; D is undetermined. The CDR3 loop spans 16 amino acids. CDR1 and CDR2 from the germline V gene are SGHAT and FQNNGV. V lost 0 bases, J lost 5 bases, and 16 bases lay in between. DNA for the CDR3: TGTGCCAGCAGCTTAGACCCCTCCTTCAGCGTTGAGACCCAGTACTTC. Translation gives CASSLDPSFSVETQYF.

This clonotype has at least ten counts. This chain connects TRBV20-1 to TRBJ2-5, with 9 bases fitting TRBD2. V lost 1 base to trimming and J lost 2 bases; unmatched junction nucleotides: 11. CDR3 length: 17 residues. From germline, CDR1 is DFQATT and CDR2 SNEGSKA (reference sequence). CDR3 amino acids: CSARAWGGLASQETQYF. CDR3 coding DNA: TGCAGTGCTAGAGCCTGGGGAGGACTAGCGTCACAAGAGACCCAGTACTTC.

This clonotype was counted between two and nine times. The CDR3 ends on some other residue instead of the conserved phenylalanine or tryptophan, so this is likely a read error. The rearrangement joins TRBV9 to TRBJ2-3; D gene uncertain. Germline CDR1 reads SGDLS; CDR2 reads YYNGEE. This CDR3 has 14 amino acids. V shed 3 bases and J shed 2 bases, with 10 bases lying between them. Written as DNA, the CDR3 is TGTGCCAGCAGCGGTGTCGTACCCACAGATACGCAGTATCTT. It yields the protein CASSGVVPTDTQYL.

The V call is TRBV2, the J call TRBJ1-6, with TRBD1 matching 9 bases. CDR1 SNHLY and CDR2 FYNNEI come from the germline V gene. Losses at the gene ends were 4 bases for V and 6 bases for J; bases not matched to a gene: 4. CDR3 size: 15 residues. CDR3 sequence: CASSAGQGLNSPLHF. In nucleotides, the CDR3 is TGTGCCAGCAGTGCCGGACAGGGGCTTAATTCACCCCTCCACTTT.

In its sample, this clonotype was seen many times. V and J are TRBV13 and TRBJ2-4, with D unclear. The germline V gene encodes CDR1 PRHDT and CDR2 FYEKMQ (reference sequence). The CDR3 runs to 17 residues. Trimming removed 1 base at V and 0 bases at J, with 13 bases between. CDR3 residues: CASSLVSNNLAKNIQYF. Written as DNA, the CDR3 is TGTGCCAGCAGCTTAGTATCCAATAACTTAGCCAAAAACATTCAGTACTTC.